The present entry profiles one TCR beta chain with its context. This specimen comes from a study of T cell responses to AZD1222 COVID-19 vaccine. V dropped 5 bases and J dropped 7; count of bases not matched to a gene: 7. CDR1 and CDR2 (germline): MDHEN, SYDVKM. The CDR3 has 15 residues. Some clones are missing from TCRdb's copy, which holds only in-frame ones; the method was immunoSEQ multiplex PCR. The table lists more than 150,000 clones, approximately 90% of them singletons, with 6.1% in the top ten. The V and J genes are TRBV28 and TRBJ1-6, with 8 nucleotides matching TRBD1. The sequences come from peripheral blood, collected on day 0 of AZD1222 vaccination. This receptor was identified in an adult in good health. The CDR3 coding sequence is TGTGCCAGCAGTCAACGGACAGGGACGAATTCACCCCTCCACTTT. Protein sequence: CASSQRTGTNSPLHF.